One sample yielded the 28 T cell receptor beta chains listed below, sequenced in a study of cytomegalovirus exposure and HLA in healthy donors. Profiling relied on immunoSEQ multiplex PCR, and the TCRdb table lists in-frame clones only, not all of them. The top ten hold around 9.6% of the sample, which has approximately 170,000 clones, 84% seen once. Sequences were obtained from PBMCs. Source of these receptors: a man aged 25-40 years in good health and CMV-seropositive.

J is TRBJ1-4 and V is TRBV28; 9 bases fit TRBD1. V gave up 8 bases and J gave up 4 bases; unmatched junction bases: 5. Per the germline V gene, CDR1 is MDHEN and CDR2 is SYDVKM. The CDR3 consists of 14 residues. Written as DNA, the CDR3 is TGTGCCAGCCGTCGACAGGGGGATAATGAAAAACTGTTTTTT. This gives the protein CASRRQGDNEKLFF.

This chain uses TRBV6-1 with TRBJ1-2; 7 nucleotides line up with TRBD1. Per germline, CDR1 MNHNS and CDR2 SASEGT. Germline trimming cut 1 base from V and 5 bases from J; bases unmatched to any gene: 7. The CDR3 is made up of 15 amino acids. As DNA, the CDR3 is TGTGCCAGCAGTGAAGGACAGGGCACTTGGTATGGCTACACCTTC. Its translation is CASSEGQGTWYGYTF.

Comment on this clone: The same CDR3 is also encoded by other DNA sequences in this sample. The rearrangement links TRBV6-1 to TRBJ2-5, with D tentatively TRBD1 (5 bases). The CDR3 extends over 14 amino acids. V was shortened by 6 bases and J by 1 base, with 12 bases between the two germline ends. The germline CDR1 and CDR2 sequences are MNHNS and SASEGT. The CDR3 DNA sequence: TGTGCCAGCAGCGAGCCAGGGCTCCAAGAGACCCAGTACTTC. This codes for CASSEPGLQETQYF.

The chain links TRBV2 to TRBJ2-5; TRBD1 matches 10 bases. The J segment lost 7 bases and the V segment lost 7 bases, leaving 6 bases of the junction unmatched. CDR1 is SNHLY and CDR2 is FYNNEI in the germline V gene. The CDR3 is made up of 13 amino acids. DNA for the CDR3: TGTGCCAGCACTCCGACAGGGGGCGGGACCCAGTACTTC. The encoded protein is CASTPTGGGTQYF.

The chain employs TRBV7-3 and TRBJ2-2; 10 bases agree with TRBD1. V was pared by 6 bases and J by 4 bases, with 8 bases of the junction left unmatched. The length of the CDR3 is 16 residues. CDR1 is SGHTA, CDR2 FQGTGA, per germline. CDR3 protein: CASSFTGTGATGELFF. CDR3 nucleotide sequence: TGTGCCAGCAGTTTCACCGGGACAGGGGCCACCGGGGAGCTGTTTTTT.

The chain carries TRBV10-3 and TRBJ1-2; D gene uncertain. V was clipped by 2 bases and J by 3 bases, with 4 bases between them. Germline V CDR1 and CDR2: ENHRY, SYGVKD. The CDR3 has 12 residues. In DNA, the CDR3 is TGTGCCATCAGTGAGGGAGACTATGGCTACACCTTC. Translated, it gives CAISEGDYGYTF.

This clone has just a few counts. The CDR3 here is CASSLGVYEQYF. DNA of the CDR3: TGTGCCAGCAGCTTAGGAGTTTACGAGCAGTACTTC. The V gene is TRBV11-1, the J gene TRBJ2-7, with unresolved D. There are 12 residues in the CDR3. Between the trimmed V and J ends, which lost 1 base and 4 bases, there was a span of 5 bases. CDR1 is SGHAT, CDR2 FQDESV, per germline (reference sequence). Based on the CDR3 plus reference TRBV11-1 and TRBJ2-7, the full variable domain is EAEVAQSPRYKITEKSQAVAFWCDPISGHATLYWYRQILGQGPELLVQFQDESVVDDSQLPKDRFSAERLKGVDSTLKIQPAELGDSAMYLCASSLGVYEQYFGPGTRLTVT.

In this sample, this clone turned up a few times. The genes are TRBV2 and TRBJ1-6, with 7 nucleotides matching TRBD1. CDR1 is SNHLY, CDR2 FYNNEI, per germline. The V segment lost 11 bases and the J segment 5 bases; nucleotides outside the gene matches: 6. The CDR3 consists of 13 residues. The CDR3 DNA reads TGTGCCGGTCGGGGACAGCATAATTCACCCCTCCACTTT. Its translation: CAGRGQHNSPLHF.

The chain has TRBV19 and TRBJ2-3, with 9 bases that match TRBD1. Germline values: CDR1 LNHDA, CDR2 SQIVND (reference sequence). CDR3 length: 15 amino acids. V was pared by 1 base and J by 2 bases, with 1 base of the junction left unmatched. CDR3 residues: CASSIGTGDTDTQYF. Written as DNA, the CDR3 is TGTGCCAGTAGTATAGGGACAGGGGACACAGATACGCAGTATTTT.

The V and J genes are TRBV20-1 and TRBJ2-5; unclear D gene. The germline gives CDR1 DFQATT, CDR2 SNEGSKA (reference sequence). CDR3 length: 11 residues. CDR3 protein: CSAEHAETQYF. The CDR3 coding sequence is TGCAGCGCGGAACACGCCGAGACCCAGTACTTC.

This rearrangement joins TRBV5-1 to TRBJ1-4; D may be TRBD1 (5 bases). Trimming took 2 bases from V and 8 from J, leaving 13 bases between them. The CDR3 is 14 amino acids. Per germline, CDR1 SGHRS and CDR2 YFSETQ. CDR3 DNA: TGCGCCAGCAGCTTTGCAGGGCTGGGGGAAAAACTGTTTTTT. Its protein product is CASSFAGLGEKLFF.

For this clone: Other DNA variants within this sample encode the same CDR3. The chain employs TRBV5-5 and TRBJ2-5; TRBD2 aligns across 12 bases. The CDR3 length is 16 residues. V gave up 0 bases and J gave up 5 bases; unmatched junction bases: 5. Germline assignment: CDR1 SGHKS and CDR2 YYEKEE (reference sequence). The CDR3 DNA reads as TGTGCCAGCAGCTTGGAACTAGCGGGGGGCCGGGAGACCCAGTACTTC. This encodes CASSLELAGGRETQYF.

The V gene is TRBV28, the J gene TRBJ1-2, with TRBD1 identical over 12 bases. The germline V gene has CDR1 MDHEN and CDR2 SYDVKM. This CDR3 has 15 amino acids. Unmatched junction bases numbered 7, after V lost 6 bases and J lost 5 bases. The CDR3 DNA reads TGTGCCAGCAGCAGGCCGGGACAGGGGGCTTATGGCTACACCTTC. Translation gives CASSRPGQGAYGYTF.

This clone came up once. The chain carries TRBV7-2 and TRBJ2-5; a weak D match, TRBD2 (6 bases). Between the trimmed V and J ends, which lost 5 bases and 9 bases, there was a span of 13 bases. The V gene's germline CDR1 is SGHTA and CDR2 FQGNSA. The CDR3 has 12 amino acids. The CDR3 here is CASSTETGAQYF. The CDR3 DNA sequence: TGTGCCAGCAGCACCGAGACGGGAGCCCAGTACTTC.

This rearrangement joins TRBV6-1 to TRBJ1-2; D might be TRBD1 (6 bases). Trimming removed 1 base from V and 9 bases from J, with 18 bases in between. Germline CDR1 MNHNS, CDR2 SASEGT. The CDR3 is 15 residues long. The CDR3 DNA reads TGTGCCAGCAGTGAAGGAGGTGGCAGGGGTAATCGCTACACCTTC. Amino acids: CASSEGGGRGNRYTF.

V gene TRBV19 combines with J gene TRBJ1-2; TRBD1 is a possible D gene (5 bases). Trimming removed 1 base from V and 4 bases from J, with 16 bases in between. Germline CDR1 and CDR2: LNHDA and SQIVND (reference sequence). This CDR3 is built from 16 residues. DNA of the CDR3: TGTGCCAGTAGTATAGCGGGACCCGACGGGAGCTATGGCTACACCTTC. Its translation is CASSIAGPDGSYGYTF.

J is TRBJ2-7 and V is TRBV27; TRBD1 might be the D (5 bases). Per the germline V gene, CDR1 is MNHEY and CDR2 is SMNVEV (reference sequence). The CDR3 loop spans 14 amino acids. The ends were cut back, 6 bases at V and 4 bases at J, with 16 bases in the middle. In nucleotides, the CDR3 is TGTGCCAGCAGATCTAGGGGCTCGGGTTACGAGCAGTACTTC. It translates to CASRSRGSGYEQYF.

The gene calls are TRBV7-8 and TRBJ2-7; TRBD1 might be the D (5 bases). Looked up from germline, CDR1 is SGHVS and CDR2 is FQNEAQ. Trimming stripped 5 bases from V and 3 bases from J, with 17 bases between. CDR3 length: 15 residues. This CDR3 is CASSPPDMSRYEQYF. The CDR3 DNA follows: TGTGCCAGCAGCCCGCCGGACATGAGCCGCTACGAGCAGTACTTC.

V and J are TRBV4-1 and TRBJ2-4; 7 positions match TRBD1. The CDR3 totals 16 residues. Germline loops: CDR1 MGHRA, CDR2 YSYEKL. With V trimmed by 1 base and J by 4 bases, 7 bases remained unmatched. Here the CDR3 reads CASSQVTGTVKNIQYF. The CDR3, as DNA: TGCGCCAGCAGCCAAGTTACCGGGACAGTGAAAAACATTCAGTACTTC.

This chain uses TRBV10-2 with TRBJ1-1; 7 bases are a match to TRBD1. CDR3 length equals 17 residues. V lost 5 bases, J lost 11 bases, and 23 bases stayed unmatched. Germline V CDR1 and CDR2: WSHSY, SAAADI. CDR3 coding DNA: TGCGCCAGCAGTCCACCTAGGGGAAGGGACAGTGACCTTTGGGCTTTCTTT. This gives the protein CASSPPRGRDSDLWAFF.

The V and J genes are TRBV7-8 and TRBJ1-1, with a weak D call TRBD1 (5 bases). Trimming stripped 1 base from V and 0 bases from J, with 9 bases between. The CDR3 is 15 residues long. Germline-derived CDR1 and CDR2 are SGHVS and FQNEAQ. The CDR3 sequence: CASSLGVRVNTEAFF. The CDR3 DNA is TGTGCCAGCAGCTTAGGCGTCAGGGTGAACACTGAAGCTTTCTTT.

The J gene is TRBJ2-7, the V gene TRBV10-1; 7 nucleotides line up with TRBD1. V dropped 2 bases and J dropped 2; count of bases not matched to a gene: 9. The CDR3 length is 16 residues. CDR1 and CDR2 from the germline V gene are WNHNN and SYGVQD (reference sequence). In DNA form, the CDR3 reads TGCGCCAGCAGTGAGAACGTTATACAGGGGACCTACGAGCAGTACTTC. It yields the protein CASSENVIQGTYEQYF.

This clone was recorded a few times. CDR3 DNA sequence: TGTGCCAGCAGCGCGGCCGGGACTAGCGGGGGGGAAGAGCAGTTCTTC. Protein sequence: CASSAAGTSGGEEQFF. The J gene is TRBJ2-1, the V gene TRBV9; 16 bases agree with TRBD2. V was clipped by 3 bases and J by 10 bases; unmatched bases: 7. CDR1 and CDR2 from the germline V gene are SGDLS and YYNGEE. CDR3 size: 16 residues.

This chain joins TRBV6-5 and TRBJ1-5; a weak D match, TRBD1 (6 bases). V was pared by 7 bases and J by 6 bases, with 19 bases between. Germline CDR1 is MNHEY and CDR2 is SVGAGI. The length of the CDR3 is 15 residues. The CDR3 loop reads CASTTGQGLVQPQHF. The DNA of the CDR3 is TGTGCCAGCACAACTGGCCAGGGGCTTGTTCAGCCCCAGCATTTT.

CDR3 DNA sequence: TGTGCCAGCAGCTTGATCCCCAGCGGGGGAGAGACCCAGTACTTC. It yields the protein CASSLIPSGGETQYF. This chain joins TRBV5-6 and TRBJ2-5; TRBD2 matches at 8 bases. V shed 1 base and J 4 bases; nucleotides not matched to a gene: 6. This CDR3 is 15 amino acids long. Germline lookup yields CDR1 SGHDT and CDR2 YYEEEE.

The chain recombines TRBV6-5 with TRBJ2-1, with 14 bases lining up with TRBD2. CDR3 length equals 14 residues. The germline gives CDR1 MNHEY, CDR2 SVGAGI. After removal of 4 bases from V and 11 bases from J, the junction contained 4 bases not matched to a gene. The chain's CDR3 is CASSWGLAGVKQFF. The CDR3 DNA is TGTGCCAGCAGTTGGGGACTAGCGGGAGTAAAGCAGTTCTTC.

This clone was counted only a few times. The rearrangement joins TRBV2 to TRBJ2-1; 10 bases match TRBD1. J gave up 4 bases and V 10 bases, and 7 bases lay outside the gene matches. Per germline, CDR1 SNHLY and CDR2 FYNNEI. The CDR3 runs to 14 residues. The CDR3: CATKDRGFYNEQFF. CDR3 DNA: TGTGCCACCAAGGACAGGGGGTTTTACAATGAGCAGTTCTTC. The full variable domain, rest sourced from reference TRBV2 and TRBJ2-1, is EPEVTQTPSHQVTQMGQEVILRCVPISNHLYFYWYRQILGQKVEFLVSFYNNEISEKSEIFDDQFSVERPDGSNFTLKIRSTKLEDSAMYFCATKDRGFYNEQFFGPGTRLTVL.

The chain carries TRBV27 and TRBJ2-1; 9 bases agree with TRBD2. The CDR3 sequence is 15 residues long. The V and J ends lost 4 bases and 5 bases, in that order; junction bases with no gene match: 6. From germline, CDR1 is MNHEY and CDR2 SMNVEV (reference sequence). The CDR3 bases are TGTGCCAGCAGTTGGATCGCTAGCGGGAACAATGAGCAGTTCTTC. Translation gives CASSWIASGNNEQFF.